Listed below are T cell receptor beta chains from one sample, sequenced in a study of blood T cell repertoires in COVID-19. Measured with immunoSEQ multiplex PCR; TCRdb has only the in-frame clones, and not every one. The table records under 200,000 clones, roughly four fifths of them present only once. Input material: PBMCs or T cells enriched from blood (not recorded which). These receptor sequences come from a man aged 45-65 years who had recovered from COVID-19. Each CDR3 is given with its conserved first and last residue. The order of the fields is V gene, J gene, CDR3 protein.

v_gene: TRBV2
j_gene: TRBJ2-7
CDR3aa: CASSEFRGPSYEQYF

v_gene: TRBV2
j_gene: TRBJ2-7
CDR3aa: CASSDWNSLNF

v_gene: TRBV5-4
j_gene: TRBJ2-7
CDR3aa: CASSSDRVGEQYF

v_gene: TRBV14
j_gene: TRBJ2-1
CDR3aa: CASTPGANSYNEQFF

v_gene: TRBV18
j_gene: TRBJ1-2
CDR3aa: CASSPGEMRGYTF

v_gene: TRBV4-1
j_gene: TRBJ2-7
CDR3aa: CASSQDEGALYEQYF

v_gene: TRBV5-1
j_gene: TRBJ1-2
CDR3aa: CASSLEGTGVYGYTF

v_gene: TRBV2
j_gene: TRBJ1-4
CDR3aa: CASSRQGRTEKLFF

v_gene: TRBV18
j_gene: TRBJ2-1
CDR3aa: CASSRLGLALSNEQFF

v_gene: TRBV5-1
j_gene: TRBJ1-4
CDR3aa: CASSYTGGNEKLFF

v_gene: TRBV27
j_gene: TRBJ2-3
CDR3aa: CASSSRLAGGPDTQYF

v_gene: TRBV6-6
j_gene: TRBJ2-7
CDR3aa: CASSPDGTYEQYF

v_gene: TRBV5-1
j_gene: TRBJ2-3
CDR3aa: CASSFQDTDTQYF

v_gene: TRBV7-9
j_gene: TRBJ1-4
CDR3aa: CASSLDSSTNEKLFF

v_gene: TRBV5-1
j_gene: TRBJ2-1
CDR3aa: CASSSPRQDTSLSSYNEQFF

v_gene: TRBV6-2/TRBV6-3
j_gene: TRBJ1-2
CDR3aa: CASSMEGYGYTF

v_gene: TRBV29-1
j_gene: TRBJ1-1
CDR3aa: CSVHDRANTEAFF

v_gene: TRBV11-3
j_gene: TRBJ2-7
CDR3aa: CASSFREHSYEQYF

v_gene: TRBV9
j_gene: TRBJ1-1
CDR3aa: CASSVGTGGIPEAFF

v_gene: TRBV19
j_gene: TRBJ1-5
CDR3aa: CAGGLGPQHF

v_gene: TRBV6-6
j_gene: TRBJ1-3
CDR3aa: CASSPHRGRDPVSGNTIYF

v_gene: TRBV29-1
j_gene: TRBJ1-1
CDR3aa: CSVDGAGGTEAFF

v_gene: TRBV7-8
j_gene: TRBJ2-4
CDR3aa: CASSLVMRGNTIQYF

v_gene: TRBV6-5
j_gene: TRBJ1-1
CDR3aa: CASSYPRDRVNTEAFF

v_gene: TRBV4-3
j_gene: TRBJ2-7
CDR3aa: CASSQGAGSRYEQYF

v_gene: TRBV6-5
j_gene: TRBJ1-6
CDR3aa: CASSYRGTGESPLHF

v_gene: TRBV12-2
j_gene: TRBJ2-1
CDR3aa: CASRFPFGSSYNEQFF

v_gene: TRBV5-1
j_gene: TRBJ1-2
CDR3aa: CASSLANRVDYGYTF

v_gene: TRBV6-5
j_gene: TRBJ1-3
CDR3aa: CASSPRDSSGNTIYF

v_gene: TRBV25-1
j_gene: TRBJ1-2
CDR3aa: CASSDSLGDYGYTF

v_gene: TRBV19
j_gene: TRBJ2-2
CDR3aa: CASSDLAGGRGELFF

v_gene: TRBV12-3/TRBV12-4
j_gene: TRBJ1-5
CDR3aa: CASQGQPNQPQHF

v_gene: TRBV7-2
j_gene: TRBJ2-1
CDR3aa: CASRSSGGAFWNEQFF

v_gene: TRBV3-1/TRBV3-2
j_gene: TRBJ2-1
CDR3aa: CASSQDPGLAGRPTYNEQFF

v_gene: TRBV7-8
j_gene: TRBJ2-7
CDR3aa: CASSLAGGPYEQYF

v_gene: TRBV5-1
j_gene: TRBJ2-7
CDR3aa: CASSLGGTGEYEQYF

v_gene: TRBV5-4
j_gene: TRBJ1-1
CDR3aa: CASSLERGTNTEAFF

v_gene: TRBV7-2
j_gene: TRBJ2-5
CDR3aa: CASSSGGIETQYF

v_gene: TRBV2
j_gene: TRBJ1-1
CDR3aa: CAIRGTGNTEAFF

v_gene: TRBV9
j_gene: TRBJ2-5
CDR3aa: CASKGAGETQYF

v_gene: TRBV5-1
j_gene: TRBJ2-7
CDR3aa: CASSLEGHEVYEQYF

v_gene: TRBV5-1
j_gene: TRBJ1-4
CDR3aa: CASSAHATGVSEKLFF

v_gene: TRBV3-1/TRBV3-2
j_gene: TRBJ2-7
CDR3aa: CASSQAGTTLREQYF

v_gene: TRBV6-6
j_gene: TRBJ1-5
CDR3aa: CASSYIYSNQPQHF

v_gene: TRBV7-2
j_gene: TRBJ2-1
CDR3aa: CASSSGTSGPRSYNEQFF